Listed below are T cell receptor beta chains from one sample, sequenced in a study of cytomegalovirus exposure and HLA in healthy donors. Here immunoSEQ multiplex PCR was the method, and the copy in TCRdb shows in-frame clones only, minus some. The data show about 72,000 clones, around 70% seen once. The sample was PBMCs. These receptors were collected from a man between 35 and 55 years old in good health and CMV-seropositive. CDR3s include the opening cysteine and the closing phenylalanine or tryptophan. Each record gives: clone size, J gene, D gene, CDR3 length, V gene, CDR3 protein, CDR3 DNA. D genes are given only for firm matches. Size values are once, few and many counts, or a class for expanded clones, and some rows have none.

clone_size: NA; j_call: TRBJ1-5; d_call: NA; cdr3_length: 12; v_call: TRBV21-1; cdr3_aa: CASPIGCQPQHF; cdr3_nt: TGTGCCAGCCCCATCGGGTGTCAGCCCCAGCATTTT
clone_size: NA; j_call: TRBJ1-5; d_call: NA; cdr3_length: 16; v_call: TRBV28; cdr3_aa: CASSIQALYSSQPQHF; cdr3_nt: TGTGCCAGCAGTATACAGGCACTCTATAGCAGTCAGCCCCAGCATTTT
clone_size: once; j_call: TRBJ1-2; d_call: NA; cdr3_length: 14; v_call: TRBV18; cdr3_aa: CASSPFREGYGYTF; cdr3_nt: TGTGCCAGCTCACCTTTCAGGGAAGGGTATGGCTACACCTTC
clone_size: NA; j_call: TRBJ2-3; d_call: TRBD2; cdr3_length: 16; v_call: TRBV6-1; cdr3_aa: CASSDPAGVETDTQYF; cdr3_nt: TGTGCCAGCAGTGACCCAGCGGGGGTGGAGACAGATACGCAGTATTTT
clone_size: NA; j_call: TRBJ2-3; d_call: NA; cdr3_length: 18; v_call: TRBV9; cdr3_aa: CASTASPGGRGGIDTQYF; cdr3_nt: TGTGCCAGCACCGCATCTCCCGGGGGTAGGGGGGGTATCGATACGCAGTATTTT
clone_size: few; j_call: TRBJ1-1; d_call: NA; cdr3_length: 15; v_call: TRBV25-1; cdr3_aa: CASSEIRGLDTEAFF; cdr3_nt: TGTGCCAGCAGTGAAATTAGGGGCCTTGACACTGAAGCTTTCTTT
clone_size: few; j_call: TRBJ1-4; d_call: TRBD1; cdr3_length: 14; v_call: TRBV9; cdr3_aa: CASSARQGAEKLFF; cdr3_nt: TGTGCCAGCAGCGCACGACAGGGGGCTGAAAAACTGTTTTTT
clone_size: NA; j_call: TRBJ1-2; d_call: NA; cdr3_length: 13; v_call: TRBV7-2; cdr3_aa: CASSLSPGAGYTF; cdr3_nt: TGTGCCAGCAGCTTATCTCCAGGGGCTGGCTACACCTTC
clone_size: NA; j_call: TRBJ2-2; d_call: TRBD1; cdr3_length: 14; v_call: TRBV6-6; cdr3_aa: CASRPDRGTGELFF; cdr3_nt: TGTGCCAGCAGACCCGACAGGGGGACCGGGGAGCTGTTTTTT
clone_size: NA; j_call: TRBJ1-1; d_call: NA; cdr3_length: 13; v_call: TRBV18; cdr3_aa: CASSPLPRTEAFF; cdr3_nt: TGTGCCAGCTCACCACTCCCGAGAACTGAAGCTTTCTTT
clone_size: NA; j_call: TRBJ1-2; d_call: NA; cdr3_length: 14; v_call: TRBV9; cdr3_aa: CASSVEGQGMGYTF; cdr3_nt: TGTGCCAGCAGCGTAGAGGGGCAGGGTATGGGCTACACCTTC
clone_size: NA; j_call: TRBJ2-2; d_call: NA; cdr3_length: 14; v_call: TRBV7-3; cdr3_aa: CASSSGLETGELFF; cdr3_nt: TGTGCCAGCAGCTCGGGACTGGAAACCGGGGAGCTGTTTTTT
clone_size: NA; j_call: TRBJ1-6; d_call: TRBD1; cdr3_length: 14; v_call: TRBV11-2; cdr3_aa: CASSRGQGASPLHF; cdr3_nt: TGTGCCAGCAGCCGGGGACAGGGGGCTTCACCCCTCCACTTT
clone_size: NA; j_call: TRBJ1-5; d_call: NA; cdr3_length: 16; v_call: TRBV7-3; cdr3_aa: CASSLLPVNSNQPQHF; cdr3_nt: TGTGCCAGCAGCTTACTGCCGGTAAATAGCAATCAGCCCCAGCATTTT
clone_size: NA; j_call: TRBJ2-2; d_call: TRBD2; cdr3_length: 16; v_call: TRBV9; cdr3_aa: CASSVAAGVDTGELFF; cdr3_nt: TGTGCCAGCAGCGTAGCTGCGGGGGTTGACACCGGGGAGCTGTTTTTT
clone_size: NA; j_call: TRBJ2-5; d_call: TRBD1; cdr3_length: 16; v_call: TRBV6-1; cdr3_aa: CASSDQPGQGAETQYF; cdr3_nt: TGTGCCAGCAGTGACCAACCGGGACAGGGGGCCGAAACCCAGTACTTC
clone_size: NA; j_call: TRBJ2-7; d_call: NA; cdr3_length: 15; v_call: TRBV4-1; cdr3_aa: CASSQEPGYNREQYF; cdr3_nt: TGCGCCAGCAGCCAAGAGCCAGGTTATAATAGGGAGCAGTACTTC
clone_size: NA; j_call: TRBJ2-7; d_call: TRBD1; cdr3_length: 15; v_call: TRBV5-4; cdr3_aa: CASSLAGQGSYEQYF; cdr3_nt: TGTGCCAGCAGCTTGGCGGGACAGGGATCCTACGAGCAGTACTTC
clone_size: NA; j_call: TRBJ2-5; d_call: NA; cdr3_length: 14; v_call: TRBV7-9; cdr3_aa: CASSQSGGGETQYF; cdr3_nt: TGTGCCAGCAGCCAATCGGGGGGCGGGGAGACCCAGTACTTC
clone_size: NA; j_call: TRBJ2-1; d_call: NA; cdr3_length: 16; v_call: TRBV5-4; cdr3_aa: CASSSTRGNRVGEQFF; cdr3_nt: TGTGCCAGCAGTTCCACGCGGGGGAACAGGGTCGGGGAGCAGTTCTTC
clone_size: NA; j_call: TRBJ1-6; d_call: NA; cdr3_length: 15; v_call: TRBV5-4; cdr3_aa: CASSESHGTNSPLHF; cdr3_nt: TGTGCCAGCAGCGAGAGCCACGGGACTAATTCCCCCCTCCACTTT
clone_size: NA; j_call: TRBJ1-2; d_call: TRBD1; cdr3_length: 14; v_call: TRBV5-4; cdr3_aa: CASSQTGINYGYTF; cdr3_nt: TGTGCCAGCAGCCAGACAGGGATCAACTATGGCTACACCTTC
clone_size: NA; j_call: TRBJ2-7; d_call: TRBD2; cdr3_length: 15; v_call: TRBV5-4; cdr3_aa: CASSSYGAGEYEQYF; cdr3_nt: TGTGCCAGCAGCTCCTATGGAGCGGGGGAATACGAGCAGTACTTC
clone_size: once; j_call: TRBJ1-2; d_call: TRBD1; cdr3_length: 17; v_call: TRBV28; cdr3_aa: CASSPSHRGLNWDGYTF; cdr3_nt: TGTGCCAGCAGTCCCTCTCACAGGGGGCTTAATTGGGATGGCTACACCTTC